In its sample, the clone carrying this T cell receptor beta chain was seen a few times. Its antigen is as yet unknown. The V gene's germline CDR1 is SGHTA and CDR2 FQGNSA. This CDR3 contains 14 residues. V shed 2 bases, J shed 5 bases, and the junction held 3 bases outside the gene matches. The entry originates in a study of regulatory T cells in long-lasting Graves disease. Study context: It was over 5 years of antithyroid drugs, with positive TSH receptor antibodies, that meant persistent Graves' disease. Study results and limitations: TRBV28, TRBJ1-2 and TRBJ2-5 were favored in persistent disease.

HTBI primers from iRepertoire and Arm-PCR of CDR3 regions yielded the TCR beta libraries. TCRdb re-called the multiplex PCR reads through MiXCR, storing one row per CDR3 protein. In the table there are a few hundred thousand distinct CDR3 sequences, about a quarter of which are singletons. Time point indicated: persistent/refractory GD, antithyroid drugs over 5 years with positive TRAb. Extracted PBMC RNA gave rise to the TCR library. The receptor comes from a female donor with Graves disease. The input for sequencing was peripheral blood mononuclear cells (PBMCs), taken when the disease was refractory, from a patient treated with antithyroid drugs. The chain has TRBV7-2 and TRBJ1-2, with 9 bases that match TRBD1. CDR3 bases: TGTGCCAGCAGCTTATCCGGACAGGGGTATGGCTACACCTTC. Its protein is CASSLSGQGYGYTF.